What follows are 22 T cell receptor beta chains derived from one specimen sequenced in a study of T cells in Graves' hyperthyroidism and ophthalmopathy (dated by TCRdb to about 2019). To prepare the library, multiplex PCR was applied. TCRdb shows the sequencer as Illumina HiSeq 2000. The TCR beta CDR3 regions were amplified from RNA transcripts. The TCR CDR3 was subjected to a first round of RT-PCR using the HTBI primer set and the Qiagen OneStep RT-PCR kit. TCRdb reanalyzed the raw reads on its own, using fastp at Q25 for trimming and MiXCR for clone calling, and kept in-frame beta chains. One record per CDR3 amino acid sequence lists the most common genes and DNA. The sample table holds about 360,000 distinct CDR3 sequences, of which more than 20% were seen once. The ten largest make up roughly 80% of the sample. The sequencing sample was made of blood. These TCRs come from a man aged 50 or older with Graves' hyperthyroidism.

This clonotype appeared a few times. The V and J genes are TRBV7-3 and TRBJ2-7; a possible D gene is TRBD2 (5 bases). The CDR3 covers 12 residues. V was shortened by 4 bases and J by 6 bases, with 10 bases between the two germline ends. CDR1 is SGHTA, CDR2 FQGTGA, per germline. The CDR3 spells CASSSLVGEQYF. The CDR3 DNA reads as TGTGCCAGCAGCTCACTAGTTGGCGAGCAGTACTTC.

A word on this clonotype: A much larger clone differs by one base, so this may be a read error. The missing conserved phenylalanine or tryptophan at the end of this CDR3 makes a read error likely. V and J are TRBV7-3 and TRBJ2-7; unclear D gene. Germline V CDR1 and CDR2: SGHTA, FQGTGA. Trimming shortened V by 2 bases and J by 0 bases, and 5 bases separated the two germline ends. The CDR3 loop spans 13 amino acids. CDR3: CASSLLPSYEQYL. The CDR3 region has the DNA TGTGCCAGCAGCTTACTCCCCTCCTACGAGCAGTACCTC.

This clonotype occurred a few times. At one boundary the junction diverges from the germline segment, which might be a read error. The rearrangement joins TRBV12-3 or TRBV12-4 to TRBJ2-5; 7 nucleotides align to TRBD1. There are 18 residues in the CDR3. This CDR3 is CTSSSYSGNRDRQGTQYF. Here the CDR3 DNA reads TGTACCAGCAGTTCTTACTCCGGAAACCGGGACAGACAGGGGACCCAGTACTTC.

V is TRBV5-1 and J is TRBJ2-7; 9 positions agree with TRBD1. With V trimmed by 3 bases and J by 2 bases, 6 bases remained unmatched. Germline values: CDR1 SGHRS, CDR2 YFSETQ. The CDR3 has 15 residues. The CDR3 spells CASSSGTGPTYEQYF. The CDR3 region has the DNA TGCGCCAGCAGCTCCGGGACAGGGCCTACCTACGAGCAGTACTTC.

The chain uses TRBV19 and TRBJ2-2; D unclear. CDR3 length: 14 amino acids. CDR1 LNHDA and CDR2 SQIVND come from the germline V gene (reference sequence). The V end was cut by 7 bases, the J end by 1 base, with 10 bases between. The CDR3 region has the DNA TGTGCCAGTAAGGGTTCATTGAACACCGGGGAGCTGTTTTTT. It is translated as CASKGSLNTGELFF.

This clonotype has a handful of counts. The CDR3 here is CASSLGDGRNQPQHF. The CDR3 DNA sequence: TGTGCCAGCAGCTTAGGGGACGGGCGCAATCAGCCCCAGCATTTT. The chain has TRBV7-9 and TRBJ1-5; D may be TRBD1 (5 bases). Germline V gene lookup returns CDR1 SEHNR and CDR2 FQNEAQ (reference sequence). Deletions cut 1 base from V and 2 bases from J, with 9 bases between. The CDR3 loop spans 15 amino acids.

A few counts support this clonotype. The rearrangement links TRBV30 to TRBJ2-2; 8 nucleotides align to TRBD1. V gave up 5 bases and J gave up 5 bases; unmatched junction bases: 1. CDR3 length: 12 amino acids. Germline V CDR1 and CDR2: GTSNPN, SVGIG (reference sequence). CDR3 sequence: CAWGQGTGELFF. As DNA, the CDR3 is TGTGCCTGGGGACAGGGAACCGGGGAGCTGTTTTTT.

The chain is built from TRBV7-2 and TRBJ2-5; TRBD1 agrees at 7 bases. This CDR3 contains 15 residues. Germline V CDR1 and CDR2: SGHTA, FQGNSA. Unmatched junction bases numbered 6, after V lost 4 bases and J lost 1 base. For the CDR3, the DNA is TGTGCCAGCAGCTACCTAAGGACAGGCCAAGAGACCCAGTACTTC. Its protein is CASSYLRTGQETQYF.

V gene TRBV5-1 combines with J gene TRBJ2-3, with 8 bases matching TRBD2. Germline V gene data show CDR1 as SGHRS and CDR2 as YFSETQ. The CDR3 totals 16 residues. V dropped 0 bases and J dropped 3; count of bases not matched to a gene: 6. The CDR3 sequence: CASSLGTAGVTDTQYF. The CDR3 region has the DNA TGCGCCAGCAGCTTGGGAACAGCGGGAGTTACAGATACGCAGTATTTT.

This clonotype was detected only a few times. The rearrangement uses TRBV5-1 and TRBJ2-6; D gene uncertain. Germline V gene data show CDR1 as SGHRS and CDR2 as YFSETQ. CDR3 length: 15 residues. Trimming shortened V by 4 bases and J by 0 bases, and 8 bases separated the two germline ends. As DNA, the CDR3 is TGCGCCAGCAGCGTCACCCGCTCTGGGGCCAACGTCCTGACTTTC. Translation: CASSVTRSGANVLTF.

The V and J genes are TRBV7-3 and TRBJ2-1, with D perhaps TRBD1 (6 bases). V dropped 4 bases and J dropped 4 bases, with 14 bases sitting between them. Germline V gene sequence: CDR1 SGHTA, CDR2 FQGTGA. The CDR3 loop spans 15 amino acids. The CDR3 bases are TGTGCCAGCAGCTCGGCCGGGACAAATTACAATGAGCAGTTCTTC. Translated: CASSSAGTNYNEQFF. The variable domain in full, completed from reference TRBV7-3 and TRBJ2-1, reads GAGVSQTPSNKVTEKGKYVELRCDPISGHTALYWYRQSLGQGPEFLIYFQGTGAADDSGLPNDRFFAVRPEGSVSTLKIQRTERGDSAVYLCASSSAGTNYNEQFFGPGTRLTVL.

The chain has TRBV7-3 and TRBJ1-1; weak D call: TRBD1 (5 bases). The germline gives CDR1 SGHTA, CDR2 FQGTGA. The CDR3 has 14 amino acids. Trimming cost V 5 bases and J 0 bases, with 10 bases left between them. The DNA for the CDR3 is TGTGCCAGCAGCCGGGGGGGGGTGAACACTGAAGCTTTCTTT. As protein: CASSRGGVNTEAFF.

The chain recombines TRBV11-3 with TRBJ2-1; D assignment may be TRBD1 or TRBD2 (5 bases each). Looked up from germline, CDR1 is SGHNT and CDR2 is YENEEA. Deletions cut 5 bases from V and 8 bases from J, with 19 bases between. The CDR3 has 15 residues. The CDR3 protein is CASSPYGTPGYEQFF. The CDR3 coding sequence is TGTGCCAGCAGCCCGTACGGGACCCCCGGCTATGAGCAGTTCTTC. Complete variable domain (other parts from reference TRBV11-3 and TRBJ2-1): EAGVVQSPRYKIIEKKQPVAFWCNPISGHNTLYWYLQNLGQGPELLIRYENEEAVDDSQLPKDRFSAERLKGVDSTLKIQPAELGDSAVYLCASSPYGTPGYEQFFGPGTRLTVL.

V usage is TRBV4-1 and J usage is TRBJ2-1, with TRBD2 matching 7 bases. Germline V gene lookup returns CDR1 MGHRA and CDR2 YSYEKL. The CDR3 covers 17 residues. After removal of 3 bases from V and 7 bases from J, the junction contained 15 bases not matched to a gene. The DNA of the CDR3 is TGCGCCAGCAGCCATATAGAAAGCGGGATTAGAGGGAATGAGCAGTTCTTC. Protein sequence: CASSHIESGIRGNEQFF.

As regards this clonotype: This may arise from a read error, as a much more abundant clone is one base away. The chain couples TRBV6-5 to TRBJ2-1, with TRBD1 matching over 7 bases. The CDR3 totals 16 residues. The V gene's germline CDR1 is MNHEY and CDR2 SVGAGI. The V gene end was trimmed by 4 bases and the J gene end by 4 bases; junction bases not matched to a gene: 10. DNA of the CDR3: TGTGCCAGCAGTTGCTCCCGGACAGGATCGTACAATGAGCAGTTCTTC. Its protein product is CASSCSRTGSYNEQFF.

This chain links TRBV28 with TRBJ2-5, with D perhaps matching TRBD2 (7 bases). Trimming left V 5 bases short and J 5 bases short, with 15 bases between. The CDR3 is 14 residues long. Germline CDR1 is MDHEN and CDR2 is SYDVKM. The CDR3 loop is CASSPREGEETQYF. The CDR3 nucleotides read TGTGCCAGCAGTCCCAGGGAGGGGGAGGAGACCCAGTACTTC.

The rearrangement links TRBV30 to TRBJ2-1, with 9 bases that match TRBD2. This CDR3 comprises 14 residues. Germline CDR1 GTSNPN, CDR2 SVGIG (reference sequence). The trim removed 6 bases at V and 7 bases at J, leaving 10 bases unmatched. As DNA, the CDR3 is TGTGCCTGCCTCTCCGCGGGAGGGTGGAATGAGCAGTTCTTC. Translating gives CACLSAGGWNEQFF.

This clonotype was detected many times. The rearrangement links TRBV28 to TRBJ2-7; TRBD1 aligns across 7 bases. V gave up 5 bases and J gave up 2 bases; unmatched junction bases: 18. The CDR3 is 18 amino acids. In germline, CDR1 is MDHEN, CDR2 SYDVKM. CDR3 bases: TGTGCCAGCAGTCGTAACAGACCGGGACAGCCATTTCCCTACGAGCAGTACTTC. It is translated as CASSRNRPGQPFPYEQYF.

V and J are TRBV18 and TRBJ1-1; possible D gene TRBD1, 6 bases. The CDR3 is 15 amino acids. V lost 2 bases and J 5 bases, leaving 15 bases between the germline ends. Germline V lookup: CDR1 KGHSH, CDR2 LQKENI. CDR3 region: CASSPKSTGLTEAFF. The CDR3 DNA reads TGTGCCAGCTCACCAAAGTCGACAGGTTTAACTGAAGCTTTCTTT.

This clonotype was counted only a few times. The V gene is TRBV29-1, the J gene TRBJ2-1, with 7 nucleotides matching TRBD2. CDR1 is SQVTM, CDR2 ANQGSEA, per germline. Trimming at V came to 6 bases and at J to 0 bases, leaving 8 bases not matched to a gene. The length of the CDR3 is 15 residues. This CDR3 is CSVTPRTSSYNEQFF. In DNA, the CDR3 is TGCAGCGTGACCCCGAGGACTAGCTCCTACAATGAGCAGTTCTTC.

Of note for this clonotype: The junction shows a germline mismatch at one end, possibly a read error. This sequence joins TRBV6-2 or TRBV6-3 and TRBJ1-3; no clear D gene. The CDR3 extends over 13 amino acids. Germline values: CDR1 MNHEY, CDR2 SVGEGT. The CDR3 sequence is CACRIPSGNTIYF. CDR3 nucleotide sequence: TGTGCCTGCAGGATTCCCTCTGGAAACACCATATATTTT.

V gene TRBV20-1 combines with J gene TRBJ1-4; the D is unclear. The CDR3 has 10 residues. The V end lost 0 bases, the J end lost 7 bases, and 0 bases lay between the germline ends. CDR1 and CDR2 from the germline V gene are DFQATT and SNEGSKA (reference sequence). The CDR3 spells CSARDEKLFF. Here the CDR3 DNA reads TGCAGTGCTAGAGATGAAAAACTGTTTTTT.